This TCR beta chain appears in the sequencing data of a study of T cell changes during pregnancy in multiple sclerosis. This CDR3 contains 17 residues. The V end was cut by 2 bases, the J end by 6 bases, with 22 bases between. Germline V gene sequence: CDR1 SGHTA, CDR2 FQGNSA. Sequenced by immunoSEQ multiplex PCR; TCRdb stores in-frame clones only, minus some. The sample has 73,000 or so clones; approximately 87% are singletons. The origin of this receptor is a female donor in good health, enrolled as a control in a pregnancy study. The genes are TRBV7-2 and TRBJ1-2; D possibly corresponds to TRBD1 (5 bases). The input for sequencing was peripheral blood, taken after pregnancy. CDR3 bases: TGTGCCAGCAGCTTATTCTCCCAAACCCAGGGATCGGATGGCTACACCTTC. Translating it yields CASSLFSQTQGSDGYTF.